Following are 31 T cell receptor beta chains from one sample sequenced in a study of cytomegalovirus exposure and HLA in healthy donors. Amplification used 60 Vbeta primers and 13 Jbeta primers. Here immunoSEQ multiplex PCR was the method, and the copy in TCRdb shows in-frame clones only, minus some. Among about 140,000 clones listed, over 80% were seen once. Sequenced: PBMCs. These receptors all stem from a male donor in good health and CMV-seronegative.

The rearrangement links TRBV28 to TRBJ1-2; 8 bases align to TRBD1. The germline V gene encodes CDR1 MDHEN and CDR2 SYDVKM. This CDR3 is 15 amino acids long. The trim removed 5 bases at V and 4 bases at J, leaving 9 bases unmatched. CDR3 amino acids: CASSPPSGQGYGYTF. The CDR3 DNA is TGTGCCAGCAGTCCACCCTCTGGACAGGGCTATGGCTACACCTTC.

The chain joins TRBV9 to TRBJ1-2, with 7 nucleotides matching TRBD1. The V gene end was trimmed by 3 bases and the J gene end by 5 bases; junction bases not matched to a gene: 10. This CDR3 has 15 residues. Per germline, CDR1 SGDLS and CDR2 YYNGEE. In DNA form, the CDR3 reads TGTGCCAGCAGCGCTCGACAGGGAGAAGGGTATGGCTACACCTTC. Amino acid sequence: CASSARQGEGYGYTF.

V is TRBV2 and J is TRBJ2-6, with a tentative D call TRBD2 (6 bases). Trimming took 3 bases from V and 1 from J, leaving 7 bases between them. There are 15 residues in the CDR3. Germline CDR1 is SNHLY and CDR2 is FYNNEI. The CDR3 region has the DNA TGTGCCAGCAGTGAGGGGGGTTCTGGGGCCAACGTCCTGACTTTC. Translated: CASSEGGSGANVLTF.

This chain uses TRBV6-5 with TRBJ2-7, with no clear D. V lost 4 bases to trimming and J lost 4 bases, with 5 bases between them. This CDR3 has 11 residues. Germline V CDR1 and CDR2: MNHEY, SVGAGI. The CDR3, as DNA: TGTGCCAGCAGTTCCAATTACGAGCAGTACTTC. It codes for CASSSNYEQYF.

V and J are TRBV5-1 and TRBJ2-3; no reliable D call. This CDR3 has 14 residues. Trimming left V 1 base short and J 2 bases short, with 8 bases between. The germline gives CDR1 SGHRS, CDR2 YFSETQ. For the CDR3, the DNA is TGCGCCAGCAGCTTGAATCAAAACACAGATACGCAGTATTTT. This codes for CASSLNQNTDTQYF. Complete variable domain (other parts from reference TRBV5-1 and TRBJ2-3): KAGVTQTPRYLIKTRGQQVTLSCSPISGHRSVSWYQQTPGQGLQFLFEYFSETQRNKGNFPGRFSGRQFSNSRSEMNVSTLELGDSALYLCASSLNQNTDTQYFGPGTRLTVL.

The chain's CDR3 is CASRETSGGPEQYF. The CDR3 DNA sequence: TGTGCCAGCAGGGAGACTAGCGGGGGGCCCGAGCAGTACTTC. The rearrangement uses TRBV6-1 and TRBJ2-7, with 13 positions matching TRBD2. CDR1 is MNHNS and CDR2 is SASEGT in the germline V gene. With V trimmed by 6 bases and J by 6 bases, 5 bases remained unmatched. There are 14 residues in the CDR3.

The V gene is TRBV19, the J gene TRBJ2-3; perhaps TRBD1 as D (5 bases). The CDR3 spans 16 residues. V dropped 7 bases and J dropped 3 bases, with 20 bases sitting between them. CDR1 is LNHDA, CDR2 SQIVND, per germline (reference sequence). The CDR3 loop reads CASTSTRSSGTDTQYF. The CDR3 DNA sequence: TGTGCCAGTACCAGCACCCGGAGTTCAGGGACAGATACGCAGTATTTT.

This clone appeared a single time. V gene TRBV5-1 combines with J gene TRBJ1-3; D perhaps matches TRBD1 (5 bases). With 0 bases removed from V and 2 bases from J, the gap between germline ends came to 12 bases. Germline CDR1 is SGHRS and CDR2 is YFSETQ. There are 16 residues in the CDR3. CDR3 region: CASSLGGGDPGNTIYF. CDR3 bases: TGCGCCAGCAGCTTGGGGGGGGGTGATCCTGGAAACACCATATATTTT.

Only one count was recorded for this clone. CDR3 bases: TGTGCCTGGACCGTGACGGAGCCCTACGAGCAGTACTTC. Translation: CAWTVTEPYEQYF. The J gene is TRBJ2-7, the V gene TRBV30; D remains unclear. This CDR3 contains 13 residues. V was clipped by 4 bases and J by 2 bases, with 12 bases between them. Germline assignment: CDR1 GTSNPN and CDR2 SVGIG (reference sequence).

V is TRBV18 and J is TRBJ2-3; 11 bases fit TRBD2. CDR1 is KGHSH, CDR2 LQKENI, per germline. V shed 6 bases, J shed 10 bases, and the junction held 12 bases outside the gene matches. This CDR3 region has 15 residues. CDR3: CASSPTSGIGAAQYF. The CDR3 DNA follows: TGTGCCAGCTCGCCGACTAGCGGGATTGGGGCGGCGCAGTATTTT.

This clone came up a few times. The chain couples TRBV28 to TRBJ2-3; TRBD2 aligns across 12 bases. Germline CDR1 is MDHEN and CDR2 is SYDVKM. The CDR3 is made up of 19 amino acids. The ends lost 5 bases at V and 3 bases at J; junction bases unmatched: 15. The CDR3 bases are TGTGCCAGCAGTCTCCCCACCCTAGCGGGAGGGCTTGATACAGATACGCAGTATTTT. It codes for CASSLPTLAGGLDTDTQYF.

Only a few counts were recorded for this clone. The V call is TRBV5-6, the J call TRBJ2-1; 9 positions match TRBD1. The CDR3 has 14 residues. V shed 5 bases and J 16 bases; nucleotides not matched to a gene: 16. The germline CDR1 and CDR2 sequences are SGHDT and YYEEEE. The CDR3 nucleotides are TGTGCCAGCAGTTTCATGGACAGGGGCTCTCTGCAATTCTTC. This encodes CASSFMDRGSLQFF.

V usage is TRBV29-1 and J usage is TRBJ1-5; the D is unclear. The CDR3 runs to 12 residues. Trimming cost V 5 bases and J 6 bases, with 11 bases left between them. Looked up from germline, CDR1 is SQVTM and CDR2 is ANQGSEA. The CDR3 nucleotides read TGCAGCGTTCTAGCCCCCGGTCAGCCCCAGCATTTT. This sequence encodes CSVLAPGQPQHF. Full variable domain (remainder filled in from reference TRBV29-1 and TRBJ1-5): SAVISQKPSRDICQRGTSLTIQCQVDSQVTMMFWYRQQPGQSLTLIATANQGSEATYESGFVIDKFPISRPNLTFSTLTVSNMSPEDSSIYLCSVLAPGQPQHFGDGTRLSIL.

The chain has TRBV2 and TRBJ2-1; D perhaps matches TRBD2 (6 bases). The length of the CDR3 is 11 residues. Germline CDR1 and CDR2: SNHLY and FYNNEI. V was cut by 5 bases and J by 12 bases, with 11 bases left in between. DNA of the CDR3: TGTGCCAGCAGTCTAGGAGCGGGGCAGTTCTTC. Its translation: CASSLGAGQFF.

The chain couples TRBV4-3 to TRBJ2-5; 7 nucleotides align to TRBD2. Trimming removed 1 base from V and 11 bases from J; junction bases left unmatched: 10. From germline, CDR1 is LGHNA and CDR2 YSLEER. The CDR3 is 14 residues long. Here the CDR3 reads CASSQGTGSREQYF. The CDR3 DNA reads TGCGCCAGCAGCCAAGGGACTGGCTCGCGGGAGCAGTACTTC.

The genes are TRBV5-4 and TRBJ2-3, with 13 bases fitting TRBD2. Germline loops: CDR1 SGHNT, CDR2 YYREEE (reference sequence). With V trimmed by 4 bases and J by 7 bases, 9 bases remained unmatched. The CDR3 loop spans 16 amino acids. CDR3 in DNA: TGTGCCAGCAGCCGGGGGACTAGCGGGATATCGAATACGCAGTATTTT. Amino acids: CASSRGTSGISNTQYF.

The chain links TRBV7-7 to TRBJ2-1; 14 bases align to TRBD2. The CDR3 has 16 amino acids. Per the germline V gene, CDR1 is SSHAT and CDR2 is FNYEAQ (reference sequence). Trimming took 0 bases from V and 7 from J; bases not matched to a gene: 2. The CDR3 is CASSLAGTSGRNEQFF. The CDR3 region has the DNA TGTGCCAGCAGCTTAGCCGGGACTAGCGGGAGAAATGAGCAGTTCTTC.

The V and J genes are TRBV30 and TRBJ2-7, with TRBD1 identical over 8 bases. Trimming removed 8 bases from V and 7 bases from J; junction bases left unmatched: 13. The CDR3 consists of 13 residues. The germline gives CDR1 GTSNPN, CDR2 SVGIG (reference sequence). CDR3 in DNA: TGTGCCCGCAATACTGACAGGGGCGGAGAGCAGTACTTC. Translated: CARNTDRGGEQYF.

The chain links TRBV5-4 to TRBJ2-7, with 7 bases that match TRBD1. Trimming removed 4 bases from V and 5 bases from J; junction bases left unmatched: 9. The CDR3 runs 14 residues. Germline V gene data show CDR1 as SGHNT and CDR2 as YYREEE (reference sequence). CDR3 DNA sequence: TGTGCCAGCAGCCGGGACAGTGACAGCGACGAGCAGTACTTC. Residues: CASSRDSDSDEQYF.

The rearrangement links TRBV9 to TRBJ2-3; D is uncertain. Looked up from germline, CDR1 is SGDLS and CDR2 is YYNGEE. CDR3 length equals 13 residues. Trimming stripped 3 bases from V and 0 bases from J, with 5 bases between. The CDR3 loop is CASSGLSTDTQYF. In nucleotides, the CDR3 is TGTGCCAGCAGCGGGCTTAGCACAGATACGCAGTATTTT.

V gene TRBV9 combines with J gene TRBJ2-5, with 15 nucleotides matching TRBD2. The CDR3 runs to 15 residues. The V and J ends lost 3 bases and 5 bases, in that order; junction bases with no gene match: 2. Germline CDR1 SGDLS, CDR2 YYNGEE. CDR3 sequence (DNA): TGTGCCAGCAGCGGAGGACTAGCGGGAGGGGAGACCCAGTACTTC. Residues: CASSGGLAGGETQYF.

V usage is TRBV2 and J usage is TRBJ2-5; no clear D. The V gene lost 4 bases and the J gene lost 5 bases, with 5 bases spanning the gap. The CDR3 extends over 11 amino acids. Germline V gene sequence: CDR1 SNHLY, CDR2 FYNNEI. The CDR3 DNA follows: TGTGCCAGCAGTGGTCAGGAGACCCAGTACTTC. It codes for CASSGQETQYF.

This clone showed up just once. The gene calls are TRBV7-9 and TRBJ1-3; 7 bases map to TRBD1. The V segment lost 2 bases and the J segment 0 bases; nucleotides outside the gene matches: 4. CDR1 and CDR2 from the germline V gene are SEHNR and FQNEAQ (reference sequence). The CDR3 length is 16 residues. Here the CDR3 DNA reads TGTGCCAGCAGCTTACCTACAGGGGCCTCTGGAAACACCATATATTTT. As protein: CASSLPTGASGNTIYF.

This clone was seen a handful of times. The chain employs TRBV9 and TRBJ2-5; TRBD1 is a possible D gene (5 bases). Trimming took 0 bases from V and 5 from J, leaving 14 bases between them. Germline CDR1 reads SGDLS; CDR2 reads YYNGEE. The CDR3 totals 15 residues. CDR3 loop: CASSVAGKGWETQYF. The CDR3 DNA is TGTGCCAGCAGCGTAGCTGGGAAGGGGTGGGAGACCCAGTACTTC.

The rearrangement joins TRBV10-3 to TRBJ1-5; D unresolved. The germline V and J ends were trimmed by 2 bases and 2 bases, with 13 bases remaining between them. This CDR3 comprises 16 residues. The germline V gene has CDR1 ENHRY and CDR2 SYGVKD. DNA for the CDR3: TGTGCCATCAGTGAGAACCCTATTGAGGGCAATCAGCCCCAGCATTTT. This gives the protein CAISENPIEGNQPQHF.

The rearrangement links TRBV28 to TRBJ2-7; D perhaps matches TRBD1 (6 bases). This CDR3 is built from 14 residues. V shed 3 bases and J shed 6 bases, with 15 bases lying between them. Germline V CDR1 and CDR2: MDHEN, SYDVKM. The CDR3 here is CASSLAGAASEQYF. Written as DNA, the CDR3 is TGTGCCAGCAGTTTGGCAGGGGCTGCCTCCGAGCAGTACTTC. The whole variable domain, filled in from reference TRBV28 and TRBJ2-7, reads DVKVTQSSRYLVKRTGEKVFLECVQDMDHENMFWYRQDPGLGLRLIYFSYDVKMKEKGDIPEGYSVSREKKERFSLILESASTNQTSMYLCASSLAGAASEQYFGPGTRLTVT.

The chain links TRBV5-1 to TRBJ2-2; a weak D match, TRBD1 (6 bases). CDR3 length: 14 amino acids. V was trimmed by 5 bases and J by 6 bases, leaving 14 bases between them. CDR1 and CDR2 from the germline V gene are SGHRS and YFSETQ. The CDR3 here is CASSWTERAGELFF. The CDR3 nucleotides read TGCGCCAGCAGTTGGACAGAGAGGGCCGGGGAGCTGTTTTTT.

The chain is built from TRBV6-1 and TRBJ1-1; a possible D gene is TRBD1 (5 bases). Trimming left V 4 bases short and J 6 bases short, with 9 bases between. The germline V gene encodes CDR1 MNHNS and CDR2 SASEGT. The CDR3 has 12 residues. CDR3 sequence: CASSGSGSEAFF. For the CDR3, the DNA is TGTGCCAGCAGTGGATCAGGGTCTGAAGCTTTCTTT.

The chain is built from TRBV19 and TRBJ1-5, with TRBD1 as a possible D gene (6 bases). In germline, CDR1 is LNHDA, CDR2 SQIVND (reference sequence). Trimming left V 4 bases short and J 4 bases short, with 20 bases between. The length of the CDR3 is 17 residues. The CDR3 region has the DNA TGTGCCAGTAGTAAGAGGGGTTTACTCCAGGGGAATCAGCCCCAGCATTTT. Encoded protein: CASSKRGLLQGNQPQHF. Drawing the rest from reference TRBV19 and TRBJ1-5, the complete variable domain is DGGITQSPKYLFRKEGQNVTLSCEQNLNHDAMYWYRQDPGQGLRLIYYSQIVNDFQKGDIAEGYSVSREKKESFPLTVTSAQKNPTAFYLCASSKRGLLQGNQPQHFGDGTRLSIL.

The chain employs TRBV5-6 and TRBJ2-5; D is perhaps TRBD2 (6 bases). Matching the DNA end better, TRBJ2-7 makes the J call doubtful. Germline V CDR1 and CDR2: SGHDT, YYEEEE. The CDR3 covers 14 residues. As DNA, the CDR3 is TGTGCCAGCAGCTTCGGAGGGAGCTCCTACGAGCAGTACTTC. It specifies CASSFGGSSYEQYF.

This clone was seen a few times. CDR3: CASNPGRTDTQYF. As DNA, the CDR3 is TGTGCCAGTAATCCAGGGCGTACAGATACGCAGTATTTT. V gene TRBV19 combines with J gene TRBJ2-3; weak D call: TRBD1 (5 bases). The length of the CDR3 is 13 residues. V gave up 7 bases and J gave up 3 bases, with 11 bases separating them. From germline, CDR1 is LNHDA and CDR2 SQIVND (reference sequence).